This TCR beta chain appears in the sequencing data of a study of Ad26.COV2.S vaccination and SARS-CoV-2 variants. Turning to the study itself: Dosing was one shot or two shots 56 days apart. Study results and limitations: Ad26.COV2.S recipients had broader spike-specific TCRs (P = 0.0014). There was reportedly substantial breadth in spike-specific CD8+ and CD4+ T cell responses after vaccination. Total T cell responses were possibly underestimated by TCR breadth and depth analyses.

Sequenced by immunoSEQ multiplex PCR; TCRdb stores in-frame clones only, minus some. The sample includes under 550,000 clones, 88% seen only once; the top ten take 3.6%. Treatment here: about 20 received Ad26.COV2.S at low or high dose, single or two shots; about 5 received placebo; per-sample allocation not given. Sampling occurred on day 63 after the first vaccine or placebo injection. In regard to this clone: The antigen is undetermined.

Trimming took off 1 base at V and 5 bases at J, with 15 bases between the two ends. The germline V gene has CDR1 MNHNS and CDR2 SASEGT. The CDR3 runs to 15 residues. V gene TRBV6-1 combines with J gene TRBJ2-7; D is unclear. The source of this sequence is a person between 18 and 65 years old who received the Ad26.COV2.S COVID-19 vaccine or a placebo. This specimen consisted of peripheral blood, obtained in a trial of Ad26.COV2.S vaccine versus placebo. CDR3 sequence (DNA): TGTGCCAGCAGTGAAGAGGGTCGTCCGATAGACGAGCAGTACTTC. Translation gives CASSEEGRPIDEQYF.